Sequencing of this TCR beta chain was carried out in a study of response to subunit inactivated influenza vaccine. In TCRdb, the RT-PCR reads were re-called with MiXCR into one record per CDR3 protein. Of approximately 520,000 distinct CDR3 sequences listed, over 25% are singletons. To note about this clonotype: What it binds is not known.

The CDR3 extends over 15 amino acids. Unmatched junction bases numbered 10, after V lost 0 bases and J lost 6 bases. Germline lookup yields CDR1 DFQATT and CDR2 SNEGSKA (reference sequence). Study outcomes and limitations: Few new T cells, the authors suggested, are recruited by each seasonal influenza vaccination.

The sequenced sample was CD4+ T cells sorted from PBMCs, obtained 4 to 6 days after vaccination. This sequence originates from a man in his fifties who received an inactivated influenza vaccine. V is TRBV20-1 and J is TRBJ2-7; 8 bases are shared with TRBD1. The CDR3 protein is CSARDRSAGGLEQYF. CDR3 DNA sequence: TGCAGTGCTAGAGATAGGTCGGCAGGGGGCCTCGAGCAGTACTTC.